This TCR beta chain was sequenced in a study of shared clonotypes between healthy human individuals. Donors were healthy HIV-negative adults without recently reported acute infections or vaccinations. Unsorted material relied on tens of millions of PBMCs as the source of genomic DNA. Authors' analysis steps: In the immunoSEQ data, sequences were junction-only and lacked quality scores, so filtering differed. Profiling relied on immunoSEQ multiplex PCR, and the TCRdb table lists in-frame clones only, not all of them. V, J and clone size reflect that table, while D and trimming were determined from the DNA. The sample contains approximately 470,000 clones, 70% to 80% of which appear only once. The CDR3 sequence is 13 residues long. Germline CDR1 SQVTM, CDR2 ANQGSEA. V shed 5 bases and J shed 0 bases, with 11 bases lying between them.

The source material was PBMCs. This chain joins TRBV29-1 and TRBJ2-7, with TRBD1 as a possible D gene (5 bases). This TCR was recovered from a woman aged 40 to 50 in good health. Some clones in this sample may be carry-over from other donors' samples. Written as DNA, the CDR3 is TGCAGCGTTAGGACACAATCCTCCTACGAGCAGTACTTC. Translating gives CSVRTQSSYEQYF.